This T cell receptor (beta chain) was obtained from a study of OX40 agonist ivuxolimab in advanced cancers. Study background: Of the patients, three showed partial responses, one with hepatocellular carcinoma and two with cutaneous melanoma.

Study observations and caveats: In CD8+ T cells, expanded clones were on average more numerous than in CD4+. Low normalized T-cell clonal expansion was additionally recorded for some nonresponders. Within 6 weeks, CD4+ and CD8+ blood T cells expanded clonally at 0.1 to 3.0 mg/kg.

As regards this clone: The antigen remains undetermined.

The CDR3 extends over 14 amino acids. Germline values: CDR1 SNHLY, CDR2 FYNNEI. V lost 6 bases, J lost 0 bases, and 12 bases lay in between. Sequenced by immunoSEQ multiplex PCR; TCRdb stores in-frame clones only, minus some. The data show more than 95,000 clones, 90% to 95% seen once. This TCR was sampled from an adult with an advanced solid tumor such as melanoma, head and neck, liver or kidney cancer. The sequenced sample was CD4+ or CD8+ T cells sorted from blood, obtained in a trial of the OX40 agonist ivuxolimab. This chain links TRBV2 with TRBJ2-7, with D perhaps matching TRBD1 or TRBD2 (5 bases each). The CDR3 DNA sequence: TGTGCCAGCAGCCGGGACCGTAGCTCCTACGAGCAGTACTTC. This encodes CASSRDRSSYEQYF.